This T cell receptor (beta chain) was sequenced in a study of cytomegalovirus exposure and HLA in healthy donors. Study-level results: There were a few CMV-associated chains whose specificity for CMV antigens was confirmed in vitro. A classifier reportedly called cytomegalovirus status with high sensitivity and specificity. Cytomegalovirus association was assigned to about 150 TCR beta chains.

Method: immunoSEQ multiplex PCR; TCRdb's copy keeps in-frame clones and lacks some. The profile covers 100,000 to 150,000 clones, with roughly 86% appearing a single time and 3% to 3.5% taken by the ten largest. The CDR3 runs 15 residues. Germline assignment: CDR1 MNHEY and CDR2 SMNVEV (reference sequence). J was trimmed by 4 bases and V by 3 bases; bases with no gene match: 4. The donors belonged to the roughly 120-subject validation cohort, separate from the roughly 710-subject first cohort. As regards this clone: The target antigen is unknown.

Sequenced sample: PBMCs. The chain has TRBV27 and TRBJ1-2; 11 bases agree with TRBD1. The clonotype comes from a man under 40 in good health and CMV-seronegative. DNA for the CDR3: TGTGCCAGCAGTTTGGACAGGGGGCGGGTCTATGGCTACACCTTC. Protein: CASSLDRGRVYGYTF.